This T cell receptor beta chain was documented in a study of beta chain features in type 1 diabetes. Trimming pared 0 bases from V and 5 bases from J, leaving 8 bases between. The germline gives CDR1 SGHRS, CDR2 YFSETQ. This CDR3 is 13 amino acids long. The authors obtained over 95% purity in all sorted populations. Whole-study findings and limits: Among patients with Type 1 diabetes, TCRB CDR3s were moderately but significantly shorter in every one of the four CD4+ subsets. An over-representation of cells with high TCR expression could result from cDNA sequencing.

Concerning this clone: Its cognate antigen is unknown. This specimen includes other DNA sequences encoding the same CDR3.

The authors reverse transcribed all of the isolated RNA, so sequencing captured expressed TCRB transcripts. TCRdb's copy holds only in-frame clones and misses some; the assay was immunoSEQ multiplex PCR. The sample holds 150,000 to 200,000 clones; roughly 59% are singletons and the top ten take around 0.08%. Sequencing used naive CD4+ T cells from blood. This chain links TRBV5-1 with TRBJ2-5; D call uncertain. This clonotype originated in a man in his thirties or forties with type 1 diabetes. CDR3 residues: CASSLAGRETQYF. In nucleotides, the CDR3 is TGCGCCAGCAGCTTGGCCGGCCGGGAGACCCAGTACTTC.